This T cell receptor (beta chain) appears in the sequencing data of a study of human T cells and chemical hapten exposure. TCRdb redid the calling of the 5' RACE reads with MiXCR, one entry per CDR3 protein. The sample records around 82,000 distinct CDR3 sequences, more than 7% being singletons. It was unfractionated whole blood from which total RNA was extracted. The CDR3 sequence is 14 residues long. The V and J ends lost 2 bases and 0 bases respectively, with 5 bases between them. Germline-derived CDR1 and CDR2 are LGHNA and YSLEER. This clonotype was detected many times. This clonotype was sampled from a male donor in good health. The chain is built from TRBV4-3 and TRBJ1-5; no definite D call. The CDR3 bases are TGCGCCAGCAGCCAACAGGTTAGCAATCAGCCCCAGCATTTT. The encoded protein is CASSQQVSNQPQHF.